One sample yielded the 29 T cell receptor beta chains listed below, sequenced in a study of shared clonotypes between healthy human individuals. Data came from immunoSEQ multiplex PCR; TCRdb stores just in-frame clones and leaves some out. The sample yields 1.6 million or so clones, 98% seen once. The sequenced material came from naive CD4+ T cells sorted from blood. Subset in this sample: CD45RA+ positively selected. All receptors derive from a man aged 25-45 years in good health.

The chain combines TRBV12-1 with TRBJ1-2. TRBV12-1 counts as a pseudogene. The CDR3 is 19 amino acids. The CDR3 region is CASSFCSPRFHFPNYGYTF. DNA for the CDR3: TGTGCCAGCAGCTTTTGCTCCCCGCGGTTTCACTTCCCTAACTATGGCTACACCTTC.

The V call is TRBV19, the J call TRBJ2-1; D call uncertain. V was pared by 4 bases and J by 6 bases, with 16 bases between. The CDR3 extends over 15 amino acids. The germline gives CDR1 LNHDA, CDR2 SQIVND (reference sequence). As DNA, the CDR3 is TGTGCCAGTAGTAATAAGGGCGAGTCGGTCAATGAGCAGTTCTTC. Translating it yields CASSNKGESVNEQFF. Based on the CDR3 plus reference TRBV19 and TRBJ2-1, the full variable domain is DGGITQSPKYLFRKEGQNVTLSCEQNLNHDAMYWYRQDPGQGLRLIYYSQIVNDFQKGDIAEGYSVSREKKESFPLTVTSAQKNPTAFYLCASSNKGESVNEQFFGPGTRLTVL.

Remarks on this clone: The identical CDR3 is also encoded by other nucleotide sequences in the sample. J is TRBJ1-2 and V is TRBV7-8; possibly TRBD1 for D (5 bases). This CDR3 region has 12 residues. CDR1 is SGHVS and CDR2 is FQNEAQ in the germline V gene. Trimming cost V 3 bases and J 5 bases, with 7 bases left between them. The DNA of the CDR3 is TGTGCCAGCAGCTTGGGGCCGTATGGCTACACCTTC. It encodes CASSLGPYGYTF.

This rearrangement joins TRBV27 to TRBJ2-1; 10 nucleotides agree with TRBD2. V dropped 5 bases and J dropped 2; count of bases not matched to a gene: 6. Germline CDR1 reads MNHEY; CDR2 reads SMNVEV (reference sequence). The CDR3 extends over 16 amino acids. The CDR3 region is CASSLSGLATYNEQFF. CDR3 bases: TGTGCCAGCAGTCTCTCGGGACTAGCGACCTACAATGAGCAGTTCTTC.

This clone was seen a single time. This chain's CDR3 is CASSLFGTGGAGANVLTF. CDR3 bases: TGCGCCAGCAGCTTGTTTGGGACAGGGGGCGCTGGGGCCAACGTCCTGACTTTC. The chain uses TRBV5-1 and TRBJ2-6; 12 nucleotides line up with TRBD1. From germline, CDR1 is SGHRS and CDR2 YFSETQ. The CDR3 totals 18 residues. J gave up 2 bases and V 1 base, and 4 bases lay outside the gene matches.

This clone was observed once. The genes are TRBV7-9 and TRBJ1-1; D is uncertain. V was pared by 2 bases and J by 1 base, with 5 bases between. Per germline, CDR1 SEHNR and CDR2 FQNEAQ (reference sequence). The CDR3 runs 13 residues. CDR3 DNA sequence: TGTGCCAGCAGCTTATACCAGAACACTGAAGCTTTCTTT. It translates to CASSLYQNTEAFF.

This rearrangement joins TRBV28 to TRBJ1-2; D remains ambiguous. This CDR3 has 15 amino acids. Between the trimmed V and J ends, which lost 5 bases and 4 bases, there was a span of 17 bases. Germline-derived CDR1 and CDR2 are MDHEN and SYDVKM. The CDR3 spells CASSPHSDLAYGYTF. The CDR3 region has the DNA TGTGCCAGCAGTCCCCACAGCGACCTCGCCTATGGCTACACCTTC.

The CDR3 DNA is TGTGCCAGCAGTTCCCGGGACGGAGTCAGTAATGAAAAACTGTTTTTT. It specifies CASSSRDGVSNEKLFF. This rearrangement joins TRBV28 to TRBJ1-4, with D possibly being TRBD1 (5 bases). The CDR3 contains 16 residues. CDR1 and CDR2 from the germline V gene are MDHEN and SYDVKM. V gave up 4 bases and J gave up 4 bases, with 16 bases separating them.

The CDR3 reads CASHPGGQGETQYF. CDR3 DNA: TGTGCCAGTCATCCAGGGGGACAGGGGGAGACCCAGTACTTC. This rearrangement joins TRBV19 to TRBJ2-5, with TRBD1 matching 10 bases. The CDR3 runs to 14 residues. The germline V gene encodes CDR1 LNHDA and CDR2 SQIVND (reference sequence). With V trimmed by 8 bases and J by 5 bases, 8 bases remained unmatched. The full variable domain, in which reference TRBV19 and TRBJ2-5 provide the parts outside the CDR3, is DGGITQSPKYLFRKEGQNVTLSCEQNLNHDAMYWYRQDPGQGLRLIYYSQIVNDFQKGDIAEGYSVSREKKESFPLTVTSAQKNPTAFYLCASHPGGQGETQYFGPGTRLLVL.

The sample holds one count of this clone. J is TRBJ2-7 and V is TRBV7-8, with D perhaps matching TRBD1 (6 bases). The CDR3 has 13 amino acids. The germline V gene encodes CDR1 SGHVS and CDR2 FQNEAQ. The V end was cut by 3 bases, the J end by 1 base, with 7 bases between. The CDR3 is CASSLDRSYEQYF. Written as DNA, the CDR3 is TGTGCCAGCAGCTTGGACAGATCCTACGAGCAGTACTTC.

This chain joins TRBV6-5 and TRBJ1-1, with D perhaps matching TRBD1 (6 bases). The length of the CDR3 is 14 residues. V gave up 4 bases and J gave up 1 base, with 10 bases separating them. From germline, CDR1 is MNHEY and CDR2 SVGAGI. CDR3 residues: CASSFSGANTEAFF. The CDR3 region has the DNA TGTGCCAGCAGTTTTTCAGGGGCGAACACTGAAGCTTTCTTT.

The chain has TRBV29-1 and TRBJ2-7; 9 nucleotides line up with TRBD2. Germline V gene lookup returns CDR1 SQVTM and CDR2 ANQGSEA. J was trimmed by 2 bases and V by 7 bases; bases with no gene match: 9. There are 14 residues in the CDR3. The CDR3 DNA reads as TGCAGCGCCGAAGGTGCTAGCGGGACCTACGAGCAGTACTTC. Translated, it gives CSAEGASGTYEQYF.

J is TRBJ1-2 and V is TRBV29-1, with D maybe TRBD1 (5 bases). The CDR3 totals 13 residues. The germline V gene encodes CDR1 SQVTM and CDR2 ANQGSEA. With 8 bases removed from V and 4 bases from J, the gap between germline ends came to 17 bases. CDR3 sequence reads: CSITPRRGYGYTF. CDR3 sequence (DNA): TGCAGCATCACCCCACGAAGGGGCTATGGCTACACCTTC.

The rearrangement uses TRBV6-4 and TRBJ2-5, with D perhaps matching TRBD2 (6 bases). CDR3 length equals 14 residues. From germline, CDR1 is MRHNA and CDR2 SNTAGT. V shed 8 bases and J shed 0 bases, with 13 bases lying between them. The CDR3 sequence: CASGVGDYQETQYF. The CDR3, as DNA: TGTGCCAGCGGAGTAGGGGACTACCAAGAGACCCAGTACTTC.

The chain joins TRBV21-1 to TRBJ2-7; TRBD1, the table's D call, lacks a check against the DNA. TRBV21-1 is recorded as a pseudogene. The CDR3 totals 15 residues. CDR3 in amino acids: CASLCITGETYEQYF. In nucleotides, the CDR3 is TGTGCCAGCCTATGCATCACAGGGGAAACCTACGAGCAGTACTTC.

CDR3 residues: CASSEYDRKYNEQFF. Written as DNA, the CDR3 is TGTGCCAGCAGTGAATATGACAGGAAGTACAATGAGCAGTTCTTC. This chain connects TRBV6-1 to TRBJ2-1, with D possibly matching TRBD1 (6 bases). Germline V gene data show CDR1 as MNHNS and CDR2 as SASEGT. CDR3 length equals 15 residues. V was trimmed by 2 bases and J by 4 bases, leaving 12 bases between them.

The rearrangement uses TRBV28 and TRBJ2-1; 12 bases agree with TRBD2. The CDR3 totals 16 residues. J was trimmed by 5 bases and V by 7 bases; bases with no gene match: 9. The V gene's germline CDR1 is MDHEN and CDR2 SYDVKM. CDR3 loop: CASKPSGRGIDNEQFF. In nucleotides, the CDR3 is TGTGCCAGCAAGCCTAGCGGGAGGGGAATCGACAATGAGCAGTTCTTC.

Comment on this clone: A read error may produce the germline difference seen at one junction end. V gene TRBV28 combines with J gene TRBJ2-7; D is perhaps TRBD1 (5 bases). The V gene's germline CDR1 is MDHEN and CDR2 SYDVKM. The CDR3 extends over 12 amino acids. CDR3 residues: CASSSSPQGQNF. Here the CDR3 DNA reads TGTGCCAGCAGCTCTTCCCCCCAGGGTCAGAACTTC.

This sequence joins TRBV2 and TRBJ1-4; D unresolved. The CDR3 is made up of 13 amino acids. CDR1 SNHLY and CDR2 FYNNEI come from the germline V gene. Trimming removed 8 bases at V and 14 bases at J, with 21 bases between. The CDR3 nucleotides are TGTGCCAGCCACGCCGGTACCGGAAAAGCGCTGTTTTTT. This codes for CASHAGTGKALFF.

The rearrangement links TRBV5-1 to TRBJ1-1, with D possibly being TRBD1 (5 bases). CDR1 is SGHRS, CDR2 YFSETQ, per germline. CDR3 size: 15 residues. Trimming removed 2 bases at V and 1 base at J, with 12 bases between. The CDR3 sequence is CASSLGTVENTEAFF. Written as DNA, the CDR3 is TGCGCCAGCAGCTTAGGGACCGTAGAGAACACTGAAGCTTTCTTT.

V is TRBV11-2 and J is TRBJ2-7; 7 nucleotides match TRBD1. Germline-derived CDR1 and CDR2 are SGHAT and FQNNGV. This CDR3 spans 15 amino acids. V shed 3 bases and J 3 bases; nucleotides not matched to a gene: 8. CDR3 loop: CASSFRGTALYEQYF. For the CDR3, the DNA is TGTGCCAGCAGCTTTAGGGGGACAGCCCTCTACGAGCAGTACTTC.

A single count supports this clone. The chain links TRBV28 to TRBJ1-1; the D gene is possibly TRBD1 (6 bases). Trimming took 2 bases from V and 3 from J, leaving 7 bases between them. There are 13 residues in the CDR3. The germline V gene encodes CDR1 MDHEN and CDR2 SYDVKM. The CDR3, as DNA: TGTGCCAGCAGTTTAAACAGGGACACTGAAGCTTTCTTT. The encoded protein is CASSLNRDTEAFF. Using reference TRBV28 and TRBJ1-1 for the parts outside the CDR3, the full variable domain is DVKVTQSSRYLVKRTGEKVFLECVQDMDHENMFWYRQDPGLGLRLIYFSYDVKMKEKGDIPEGYSVSREKKERFSLILESASTNQTSMYLCASSLNRDTEAFFGQGTRLTVV.

This chain links TRBV7-9 with TRBJ2-7; no clear D. CDR1 SEHNR and CDR2 FQNEAQ come from the germline V gene (reference sequence). Trimming took 5 bases from V and 3 from J, leaving 8 bases between them. There are 12 residues in the CDR3. The CDR3 is CASSDPGYEQYF. The CDR3 DNA follows: TGTGCCAGCAGCGACCCCGGCTACGAGCAGTACTTC.

The chain carries TRBV19 and TRBJ2-6, with D unclear. V was trimmed by 3 bases and J by 0 bases, leaving 9 bases between them. Per germline, CDR1 LNHDA and CDR2 SQIVND (reference sequence). The CDR3 has 16 residues. The DNA of the CDR3 is TGTGCCAGTAGTATCCAAGTTCTCTCTGGGGCCAACGTCCTGACTTTC. Encoded protein: CASSIQVLSGANVLTF.

This clone came up once. V is TRBV5-1 and J is TRBJ2-1; 8 nucleotides line up with TRBD1. The CDR3 has 15 residues. Germline CDR1 is SGHRS and CDR2 is YFSETQ. V lost 1 base, J lost 8 bases, and 8 bases stayed unmatched. This chain's CDR3 is CASSLINGQGDEQFF. The DNA of the CDR3 is TGCGCCAGCAGCTTGATTAACGGACAGGGAGATGAGCAGTTCTTC.

This sequence joins TRBV7-6 and TRBJ2-5, with 7 bases lining up with TRBD1. The CDR3 has 16 residues. Germline loops: CDR1 SGHVS, CDR2 FNYEAQ. V dropped 4 bases and J dropped 5; count of bases not matched to a gene: 13. DNA of the CDR3: TGTGCCAGCAGCTCCAGATTAACAGGGGCCGGTGAGACCCAGTACTTC. Amino acid sequence: CASSSRLTGAGETQYF.

The chain is built from TRBV19 and TRBJ2-7; 9 bases line up with TRBD1. This CDR3 is built from 14 residues. J was trimmed by 2 bases and V by 8 bases; bases with no gene match: 7. The germline V gene encodes CDR1 LNHDA and CDR2 SQIVND (reference sequence). This chain's CDR3 is CASATGGAAYEQYF. Here the CDR3 DNA reads TGTGCCAGTGCAACAGGGGGCGCGGCCTACGAGCAGTACTTC. The entire variable domain, with the rest obtained from reference TRBV19 and TRBJ2-7, is as follows: DGGITQSPKYLFRKEGQNVTLSCEQNLNHDAMYWYRQDPGQGLRLIYYSQIVNDFQKGDIAEGYSVSREKKESFPLTVTSAQKNPTAFYLCASATGGAAYEQYFGPGTRLTVT.

The rearrangement links TRBV18 to TRBJ2-2, with TRBD1 matching over 8 bases. The CDR3 is made up of 16 amino acids. CDR1 KGHSH and CDR2 LQKENI come from the germline V gene. The V segment lost 3 bases and the J segment 3 bases; nucleotides outside the gene matches: 6. The DNA of the CDR3 is TGTGCCAGCTCACCGAGACAGGGGTTCGACACCGGGGAGCTGTTTTTT. Encoded protein: CASSPRQGFDTGELFF.

The chain uses TRBV6-5 and TRBJ2-1; TRBD2 matches 10 bases. Germline CDR1 reads MNHEY; CDR2 reads SVGAGI. This CDR3 has 15 amino acids. Losses at the gene ends were 2 bases for V and 9 bases for J; bases not matched to a gene: 7. CDR3 protein: CASSYLAGDMGEQFF. The CDR3 nucleotides read TGTGCCAGCAGTTACCTAGCGGGAGATATGGGTGAGCAGTTCTTC.